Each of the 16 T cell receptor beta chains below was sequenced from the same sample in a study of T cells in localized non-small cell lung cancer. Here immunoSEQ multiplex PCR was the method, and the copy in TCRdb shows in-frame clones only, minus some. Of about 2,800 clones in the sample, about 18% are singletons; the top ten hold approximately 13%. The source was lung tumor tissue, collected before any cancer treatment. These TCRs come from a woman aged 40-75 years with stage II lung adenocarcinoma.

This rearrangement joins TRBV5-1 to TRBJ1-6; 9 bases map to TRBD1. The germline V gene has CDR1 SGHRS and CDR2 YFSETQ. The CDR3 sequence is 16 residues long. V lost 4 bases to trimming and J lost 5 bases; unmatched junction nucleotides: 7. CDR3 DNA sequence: TGCGCCAGCAGCCCGCGACAGGGGGGTAATAATTCACCCCTCCACTTT. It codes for CASSPRQGGNNSPLHF.

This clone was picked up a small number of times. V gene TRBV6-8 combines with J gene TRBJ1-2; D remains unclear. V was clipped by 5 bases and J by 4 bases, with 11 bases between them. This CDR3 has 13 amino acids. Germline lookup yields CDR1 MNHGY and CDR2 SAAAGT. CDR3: CASSERLLYGYTF. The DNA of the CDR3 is TGTGCCAGCAGTGAGAGGCTGCTCTATGGCTACACCTTC.

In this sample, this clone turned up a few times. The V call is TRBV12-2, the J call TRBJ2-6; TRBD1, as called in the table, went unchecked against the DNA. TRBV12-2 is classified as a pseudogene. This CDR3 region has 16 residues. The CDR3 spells CATLRQGISGANVLTF. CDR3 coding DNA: TGTGCCACCTTAAGACAGGGCATATCTGGGGCCAACGTCCTGACTTTC.

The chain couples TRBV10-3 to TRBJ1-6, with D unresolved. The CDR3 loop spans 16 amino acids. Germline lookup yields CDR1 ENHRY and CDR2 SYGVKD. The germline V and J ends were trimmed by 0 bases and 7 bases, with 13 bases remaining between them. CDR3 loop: CAISESVGFENSPLHF. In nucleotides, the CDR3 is TGTGCCATCAGTGAGTCTGTGGGTTTTGAGAATTCACCCCTCCACTTT.

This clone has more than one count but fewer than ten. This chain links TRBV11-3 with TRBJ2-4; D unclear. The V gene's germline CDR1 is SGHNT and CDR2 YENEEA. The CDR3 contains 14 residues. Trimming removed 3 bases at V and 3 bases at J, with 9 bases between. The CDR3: CASSLVESKNIQYF. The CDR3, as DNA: TGTGCCAGCAGCTTGGTTGAAAGCAAAAACATTCAGTACTTC.

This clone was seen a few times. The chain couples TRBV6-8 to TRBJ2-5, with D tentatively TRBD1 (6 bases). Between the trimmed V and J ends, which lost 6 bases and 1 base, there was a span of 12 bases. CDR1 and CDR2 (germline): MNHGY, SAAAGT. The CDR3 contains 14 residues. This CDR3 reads CASSPTGFQETQYF. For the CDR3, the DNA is TGTGCCAGCAGCCCAACAGGGTTCCAAGAGACCCAGTACTTC.

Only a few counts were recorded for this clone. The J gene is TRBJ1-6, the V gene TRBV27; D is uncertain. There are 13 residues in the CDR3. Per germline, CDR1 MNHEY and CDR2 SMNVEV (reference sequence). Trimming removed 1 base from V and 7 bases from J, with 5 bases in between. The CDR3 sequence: CASSLLPNSPLHF. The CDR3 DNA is TGTGCCAGCAGTTTATTGCCAAATTCACCCCTCCACTTT.

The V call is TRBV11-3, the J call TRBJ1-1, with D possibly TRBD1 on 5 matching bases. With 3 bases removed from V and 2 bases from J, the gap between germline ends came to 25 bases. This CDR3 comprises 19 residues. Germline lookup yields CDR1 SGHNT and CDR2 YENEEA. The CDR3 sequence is CASSLESRRGAGVNTEAFF. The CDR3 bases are TGTGCCAGCAGCTTGGAATCCAGACGGGGCGCCGGGGTTAACACTGAAGCTTTCTTT.

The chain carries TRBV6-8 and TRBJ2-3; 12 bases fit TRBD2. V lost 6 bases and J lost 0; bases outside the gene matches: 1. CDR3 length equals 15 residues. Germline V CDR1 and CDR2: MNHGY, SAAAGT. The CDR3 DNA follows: TGTGCCAGCAGCGGACTAGCGGGGAGCACAGATACGCAGTATTTT. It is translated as CASSGLAGSTDTQYF.

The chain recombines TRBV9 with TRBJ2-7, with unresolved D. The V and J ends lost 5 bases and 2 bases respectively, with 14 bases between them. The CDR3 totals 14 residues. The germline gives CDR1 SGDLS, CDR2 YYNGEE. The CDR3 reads CASSAWRAAYEQYF. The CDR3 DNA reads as TGTGCCAGCAGTGCGTGGCGAGCCGCCTACGAGCAGTACTTC.

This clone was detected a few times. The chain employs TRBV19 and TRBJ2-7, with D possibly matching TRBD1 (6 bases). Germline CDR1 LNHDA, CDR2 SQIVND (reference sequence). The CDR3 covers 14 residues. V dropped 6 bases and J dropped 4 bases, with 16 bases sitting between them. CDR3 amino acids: CASRVYRVGYEQYF. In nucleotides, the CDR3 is TGTGCCAGTAGAGTATACAGGGTAGGGTACGAGCAGTACTTC.

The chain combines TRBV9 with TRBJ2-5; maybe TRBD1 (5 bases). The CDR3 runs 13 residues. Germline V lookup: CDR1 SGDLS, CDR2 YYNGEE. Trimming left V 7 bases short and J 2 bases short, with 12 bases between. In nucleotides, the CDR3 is TGTGCCAGCGGTTCGACAGTACAAGAGACCCAGTACTTC. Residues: CASGSTVQETQYF.

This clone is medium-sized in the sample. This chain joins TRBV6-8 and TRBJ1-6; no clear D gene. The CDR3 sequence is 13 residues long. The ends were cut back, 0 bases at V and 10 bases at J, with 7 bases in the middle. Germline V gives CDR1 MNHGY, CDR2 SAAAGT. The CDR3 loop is CASSYSFQSPLHF. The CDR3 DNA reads TGTGCCAGCAGTTACTCTTTTCAGTCACCCCTCCACTTT.

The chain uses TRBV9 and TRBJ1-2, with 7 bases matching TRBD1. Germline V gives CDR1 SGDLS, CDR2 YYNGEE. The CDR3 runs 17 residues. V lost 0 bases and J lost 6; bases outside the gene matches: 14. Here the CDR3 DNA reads TGTGCCAGCAGCGTAGTGGAGGGGGCGACGCGGGCAGATGGCTACACCTTC. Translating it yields CASSVVEGATRADGYTF.

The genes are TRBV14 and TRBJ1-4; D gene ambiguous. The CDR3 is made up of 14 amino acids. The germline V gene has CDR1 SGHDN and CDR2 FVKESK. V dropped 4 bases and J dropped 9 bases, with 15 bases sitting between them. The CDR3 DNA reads TGTGCCAGCAGCCTATCGAGATCGACGCAAAAACTGTTTTTT. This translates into CASSLSRSTQKLFF. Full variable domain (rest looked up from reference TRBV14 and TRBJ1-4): EAGVTQFPSHSVIEKGQTVTLRCDPISGHDNLYWYRRVMGKEIKFLLHFVKESKQDESGMPNNRFLAERTGGTYSTLKVQPAELEDSGVYFCASSLSRSTQKLFFGSGTQLSVL.

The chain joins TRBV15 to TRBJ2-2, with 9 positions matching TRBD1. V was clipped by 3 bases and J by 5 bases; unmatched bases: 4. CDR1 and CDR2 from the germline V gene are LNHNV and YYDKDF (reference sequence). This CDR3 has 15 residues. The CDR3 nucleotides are TGTGCCACCAGCAGCCGACAGGGGGGAACCGGGGAGCTGTTTTTT. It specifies CATSSRQGGTGELFF.